One sample yielded the 5 T cell receptor beta chains listed below, sequenced in a study of metastatic and nonmetastatic thyroid tumors (dated by TCRdb to 2018 to 2021). Receptor amplification or capture employed PCR. The sample was run on an Illumina HiSeq 4000. The raw public data were reprocessed by TCRdb itself: fastp quality trimming at Q25, MiXCR clonotype calling, in-frame beta chains only. The sample yields more than 50,000 clones; approximately 20% were counted once. 3.5% to 5% of the sample is held by the ten biggest clonotypes. No treatment had been received by any patient before thyroid surgery. The source material was blood. Receptors originate from a female donor with papillary thyroid cancer or a benign thyroid nodule (not recorded which). Some clones in this sample may be carry-over from other donors' samples.

V gene TRBV5-6 combines with J gene TRBJ2-5; D may correspond to TRBD1 or TRBD2 (6 bases each). The V gene lost 1 base and the J gene lost 4 bases, with 11 bases spanning the gap. The length of the CDR3 is 14 residues. Germline V lookup: CDR1 SGHDT, CDR2 YYEEEE. CDR3 nucleotides: TGTGCCAGCAGCTTGACCGGGGGCGCAGAGACCCAGTACTTC. Protein: CASSLTGGAETQYF. The full variable domain, with the rest looked up from reference TRBV5-6 and TRBJ2-5, is DAGVTQSPTHLIKTRGQQVTLRCSPKSGHDTVSWYQQALGQGPQFIFQYYEEEERQRGNFPDRFSGHQFPNYSSELNVNALLLGDSALYLCASSLTGGAETQYFGPGTRLLVL.

This clone was recorded at least ten times. This chain uses TRBV12-3 or TRBV12-4 with TRBJ2-4; 11 nucleotides match TRBD1. V gave up 2 bases and J gave up 10 bases; unmatched junction bases: 4. This CDR3 region has 14 residues. The CDR3 sequence: CASSLTGQGAIQYF. For the CDR3, the DNA is TGTGCCAGCAGTTTAACAGGACAGGGGGCAATTCAGTACTTC.

Comment on this clone: A read error may be the cause here, since a much bigger clone is one base away. Other nucleotide sequences from this sample produce the same CDR3. The genes are TRBV15 and TRBJ2-7, with 10 bases that match TRBD2. Germline V gene sequence: CDR1 LNHNV, CDR2 YYDKDF (reference sequence). This CDR3 contains 18 residues. CDR3 DNA sequence: TGTGCCACCAGCAGAGTGGTTACCGGGGCTAGCGGGAGTGGTGAGCAATACTTC. Protein product: CATSRVVTGASGSGEQYF.

The chain combines TRBV5-1 with TRBJ2-7; 9 bases are shared with TRBD1. Germline CDR1 reads SGHRS; CDR2 reads YFSETQ. J gave up 2 bases and V 5 bases, and 5 bases lay outside the gene matches. This CDR3 comprises 14 residues. The CDR3 sequence is CASRRDRATYEQYF. DNA of the CDR3: TGCGCCAGCAGACGGGACAGGGCGACCTACGAGCAGTACTTC.

Comments on this clone: A much larger clone lies a single base off, so this may be a read error. This chain connects TRBV7-6 to TRBJ2-5; 8 bases fit TRBD2. CDR3 length: 11 amino acids. Germline CDR1 SGHVS, CDR2 FNYEAQ. V lost 10 bases and J lost 5; bases outside the gene matches: 3. The CDR3 sequence is CAIGGAETQYF. The CDR3 bases are TGTGCCATCGGGGGGGCTGAGACCCAGTACTTC.